Listed here are 6 T cell receptor beta chains from one sample, sequenced in a study of T cells in localized non-small cell lung cancer. Sequencing was performed with immunoSEQ multiplex PCR; in TCRdb, only in-frame clones are kept and a portion is missing. The table includes over 25,000 clones, around 80% detected once. The sequencing used peripheral blood, collected before any cancer treatment. The receptors originated from an older male donor with stage III squamous cell lung carcinoma.

The rearrangement joins TRBV28 to TRBJ2-3; TRBD2 agrees at 11 bases. CDR1 MDHEN and CDR2 SYDVKM come from the germline V gene. V lost 7 bases and J lost 2; bases outside the gene matches: 8. CDR3 size: 16 residues. The DNA for the CDR3 is TGTGCCAGCACCCTTTCTAGCGGGAGGATCACAGATACGCAGTATTTT. Amino acid sequence: CASTLSSGRITDTQYF.

The genes are TRBV4-2 and TRBJ2-7, with 7 nucleotides matching TRBD1. Germline assignment: CDR1 LGHNA and CDR2 YNFKEQ. J gave up 4 bases and V 1 base, and 13 bases lay outside the gene matches. The CDR3 length is 17 residues. The CDR3 DNA reads as TGTGCCAGCAGCCAAGTCTCCCCCGGGACAGCAGATTACGAGCAGTACTTC. Encoded protein: CASSQVSPGTADYEQYF.

The chain joins TRBV7-2 to TRBJ2-1, with D perhaps TRBD2 (5 bases). CDR1 SGHTA and CDR2 FQGNSA come from the germline V gene. CDR3 size: 13 residues. Trimming shortened V by 2 bases and J by 7 bases, and 9 bases separated the two germline ends. CDR3 sequence (DNA): TGTGCCAGCAGCTTAAGACTAACTAATGAGCAGTTCTTC. Translation: CASSLRLTNEQFF.

The V and J genes are TRBV5-5 and TRBJ1-2; D gene unclear. The CDR3 sequence is 12 residues long. Between the trimmed V and J ends, which lost 9 bases and 3 bases, there was a span of 12 bases. The germline V gene encodes CDR1 SGHKS and CDR2 YYEKEE (reference sequence). This CDR3 reads CATSREYYGYTF. The DNA of the CDR3 is TGTGCCACCTCCCGGGAGTACTATGGCTACACCTTC.

The genes are TRBV7-2 and TRBJ2-7, with D perhaps TRBD1 (5 bases). Looked up from germline, CDR1 is SGHTA and CDR2 is FQGNSA. Trimming removed 1 base at V and 3 bases at J, with 10 bases between. This CDR3 comprises 14 residues. CDR3 sequence (DNA): TGTGCCAGCAGCTTAGTCCCACAGGACTACGAGCAGTACTTC. This sequence encodes CASSLVPQDYEQYF. Full variable domain (rest looked up from reference TRBV7-2 and TRBJ2-7): GAGVSQSPSNKVTEKGKDVELRCDPISGHTALYWYRQSLGQGLEFLIYFQGNSAPDKSGLPSDRFSAERTGGSVSTLTIQRTQQEDSAVYLCASSLVPQDYEQYFGPGTRLTVT.

The V call is TRBV5-8, the J call TRBJ2-2; D possibly corresponds to TRBD2 (5 bases). The germline gives CDR1 SGHTS, CDR2 YDEGEE. The CDR3 loop spans 15 amino acids. V lost 1 base and J lost 7, with 14 bases in between. CDR3 loop: CASSLTIGLYGELFF. Here the CDR3 DNA reads TGTGCCAGCAGCTTGACGATCGGACTGTACGGGGAGCTGTTTTTT.